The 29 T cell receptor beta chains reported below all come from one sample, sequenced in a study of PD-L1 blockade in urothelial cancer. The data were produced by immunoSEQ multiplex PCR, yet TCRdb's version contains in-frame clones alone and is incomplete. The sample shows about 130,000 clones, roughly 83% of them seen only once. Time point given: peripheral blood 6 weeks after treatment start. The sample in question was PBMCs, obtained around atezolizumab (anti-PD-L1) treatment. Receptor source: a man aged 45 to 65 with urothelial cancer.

In nucleotides, the CDR3 is TGTGCCAGCTCACAGACTAGCGGCTCCACAGATACGCAGTATTTT. This translates into CASSQTSGSTDTQYF. V is TRBV18 and J is TRBJ2-3; 9 nucleotides line up with TRBD2. The V gene's germline CDR1 is KGHSH and CDR2 LQKENI. Losses at the gene ends were 4 bases for V and 2 bases for J; bases not matched to a gene: 4. This CDR3 contains 15 residues.

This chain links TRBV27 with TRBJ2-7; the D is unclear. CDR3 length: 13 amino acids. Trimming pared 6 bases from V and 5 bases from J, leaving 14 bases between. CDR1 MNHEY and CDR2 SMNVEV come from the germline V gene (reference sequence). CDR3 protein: CASSLPGWHEQYF. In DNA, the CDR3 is TGTGCCAGCAGCCTCCCCGGGTGGCACGAGCAGTACTTC.

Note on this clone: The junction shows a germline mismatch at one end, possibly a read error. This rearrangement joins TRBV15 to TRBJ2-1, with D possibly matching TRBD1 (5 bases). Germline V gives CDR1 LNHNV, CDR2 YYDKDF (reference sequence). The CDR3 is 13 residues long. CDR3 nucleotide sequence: TGTGCCACCAGGAGAGGTGGGCAGGGTGAGCAGTTCTTC. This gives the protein CATRRGGQGEQFF.

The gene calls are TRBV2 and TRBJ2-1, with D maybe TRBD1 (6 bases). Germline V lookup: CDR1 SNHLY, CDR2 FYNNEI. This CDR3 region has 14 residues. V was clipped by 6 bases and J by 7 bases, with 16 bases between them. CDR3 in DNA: TGTGCCAGCAGCCGGGACACTCGGGCTAATGAGCAGTTCTTC. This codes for CASSRDTRANEQFF.

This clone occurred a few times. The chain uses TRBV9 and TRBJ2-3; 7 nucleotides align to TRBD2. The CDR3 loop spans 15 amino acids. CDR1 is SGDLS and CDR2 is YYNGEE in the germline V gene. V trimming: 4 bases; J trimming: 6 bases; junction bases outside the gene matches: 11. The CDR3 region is CASSPQLGGRDTQYF. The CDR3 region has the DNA TGTGCCAGCAGCCCTCAGTTGGGGGGGAGGGATACGCAGTATTTT.

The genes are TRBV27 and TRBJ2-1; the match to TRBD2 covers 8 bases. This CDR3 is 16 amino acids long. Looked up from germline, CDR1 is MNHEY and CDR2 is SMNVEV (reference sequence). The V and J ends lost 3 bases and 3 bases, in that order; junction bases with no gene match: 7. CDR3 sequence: CASSLKGSGIYNEQFF. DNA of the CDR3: TGTGCCAGCAGTTTGAAGGGTAGCGGGATCTACAATGAGCAGTTCTTC.

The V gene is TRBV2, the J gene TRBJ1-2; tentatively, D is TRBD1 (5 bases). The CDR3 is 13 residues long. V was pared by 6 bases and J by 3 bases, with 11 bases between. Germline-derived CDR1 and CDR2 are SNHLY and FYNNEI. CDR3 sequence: CASREQADYGYTF. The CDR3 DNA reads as TGTGCCAGCAGAGAACAGGCCGACTATGGCTACACCTTC.

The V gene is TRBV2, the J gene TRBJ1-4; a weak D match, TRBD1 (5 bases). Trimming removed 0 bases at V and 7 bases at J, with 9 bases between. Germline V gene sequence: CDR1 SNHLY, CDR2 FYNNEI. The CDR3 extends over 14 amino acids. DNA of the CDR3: TGTGCCAGCAGTGAAGCGGCAGGGCCTGAAAAACTGTTTTTT. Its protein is CASSEAAGPEKLFF.

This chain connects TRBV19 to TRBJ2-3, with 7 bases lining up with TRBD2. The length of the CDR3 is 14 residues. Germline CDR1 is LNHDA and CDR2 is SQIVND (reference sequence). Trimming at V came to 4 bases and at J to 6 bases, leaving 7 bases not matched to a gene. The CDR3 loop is CASSTAGVRDTQYF. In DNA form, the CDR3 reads TGTGCCAGTAGTACCGCGGGGGTCAGGGATACGCAGTATTTT.

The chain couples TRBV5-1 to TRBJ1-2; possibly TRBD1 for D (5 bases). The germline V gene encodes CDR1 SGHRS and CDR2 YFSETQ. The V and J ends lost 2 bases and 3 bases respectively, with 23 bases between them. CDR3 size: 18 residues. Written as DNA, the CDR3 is TGCGCCAGCAGCTTTACACCCCAGGGTCTGGATGAGTACTATGGCTACACCTTC. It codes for CASSFTPQGLDEYYGYTF. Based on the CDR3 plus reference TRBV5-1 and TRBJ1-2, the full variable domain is KAGVTQTPRYLIKTRGQQVTLSCSPISGHRSVSWYQQTPGQGLQFLFEYFSETQRNKGNFPGRFSGRQFSNSRSEMNVSTLELGDSALYLCASSFTPQGLDEYYGYTFGSGTRLTVV.

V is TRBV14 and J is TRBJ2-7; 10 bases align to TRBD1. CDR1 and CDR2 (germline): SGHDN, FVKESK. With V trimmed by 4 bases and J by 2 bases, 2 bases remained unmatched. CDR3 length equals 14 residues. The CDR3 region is CASSLGQGAYEQYF. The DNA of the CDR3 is TGTGCCAGCAGCCTTGGACAGGGGGCCTACGAGCAGTACTTC.

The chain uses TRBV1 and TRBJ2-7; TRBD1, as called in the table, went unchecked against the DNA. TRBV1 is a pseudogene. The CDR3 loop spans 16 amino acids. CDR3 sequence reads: CTSSQESIGQGDEQYF. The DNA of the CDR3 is TGCACCAGCAGCCAAGAAAGTATCGGACAGGGAGACGAGCAGTACTTC.

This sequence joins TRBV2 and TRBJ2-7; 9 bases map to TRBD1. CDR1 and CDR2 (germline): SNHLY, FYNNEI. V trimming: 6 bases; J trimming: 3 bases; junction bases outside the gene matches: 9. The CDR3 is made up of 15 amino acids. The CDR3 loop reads CASRPGQGNRYEQYF. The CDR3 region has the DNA TGTGCCAGCAGACCAGGACAGGGGAATCGCTACGAGCAGTACTTC.

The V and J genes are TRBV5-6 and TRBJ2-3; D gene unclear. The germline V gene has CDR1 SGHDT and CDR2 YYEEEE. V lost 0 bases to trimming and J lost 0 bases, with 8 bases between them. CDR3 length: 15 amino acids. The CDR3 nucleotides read TGTGCCAGCAGCTTGGTAGTTACTAGCACAGATACGCAGTATTTT. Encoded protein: CASSLVVTSTDTQYF.

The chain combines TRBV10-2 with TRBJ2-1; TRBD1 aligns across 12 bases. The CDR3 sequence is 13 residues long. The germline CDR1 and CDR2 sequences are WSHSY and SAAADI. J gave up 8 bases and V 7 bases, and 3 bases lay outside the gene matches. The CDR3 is CASTGQGAYEQFF. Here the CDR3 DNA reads TGCGCCAGCACGGGACAGGGGGCTTATGAGCAGTTCTTC.

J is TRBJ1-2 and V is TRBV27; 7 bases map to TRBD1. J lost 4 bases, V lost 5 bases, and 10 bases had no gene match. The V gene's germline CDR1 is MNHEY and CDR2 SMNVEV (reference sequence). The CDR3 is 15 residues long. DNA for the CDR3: TGTGCCAGCAGTCTAAAGACAGGGAAAGGCTATGGCTACACCTTC. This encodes CASSLKTGKGYGYTF.

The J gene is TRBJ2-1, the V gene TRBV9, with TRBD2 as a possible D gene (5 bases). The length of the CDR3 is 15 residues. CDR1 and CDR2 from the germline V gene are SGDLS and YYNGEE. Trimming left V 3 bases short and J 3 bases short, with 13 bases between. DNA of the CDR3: TGTGCCAGCAGCGCGGAGGCGGGCAACTACAATGAGCAGTTCTTC. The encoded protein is CASSAEAGNYNEQFF.

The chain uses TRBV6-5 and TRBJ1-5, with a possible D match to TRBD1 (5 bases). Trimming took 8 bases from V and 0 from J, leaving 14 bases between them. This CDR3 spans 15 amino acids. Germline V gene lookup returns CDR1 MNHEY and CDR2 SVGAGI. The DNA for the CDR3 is TGTGCCAGCCGGCGAGACAGTTATAGCAATCAGCCCCAGCATTTT. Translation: CASRRDSYSNQPQHF.

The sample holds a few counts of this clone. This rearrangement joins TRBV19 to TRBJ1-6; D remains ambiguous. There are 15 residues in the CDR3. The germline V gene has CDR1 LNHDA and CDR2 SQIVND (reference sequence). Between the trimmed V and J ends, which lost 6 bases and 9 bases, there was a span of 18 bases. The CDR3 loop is CASSPASAGSSPLHF. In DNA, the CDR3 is TGTGCCAGTAGCCCAGCATCGGCGGGGAGTTCACCCCTCCACTTT.

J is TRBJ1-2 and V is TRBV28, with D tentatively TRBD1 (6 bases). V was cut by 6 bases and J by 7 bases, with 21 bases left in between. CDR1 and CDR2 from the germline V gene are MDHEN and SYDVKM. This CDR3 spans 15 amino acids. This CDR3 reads CASRGRGNPPRGYTF. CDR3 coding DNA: TGTGCCAGCAGGGGGAGGGGGAACCCCCCCCGTGGCTACACCTTC.

The chain's CDR3 is CASSPRGQGQFVMDTEAFF. CDR3 nucleotide sequence: TGCGCCAGCAGCCCCCGGGGACAGGGGCAGTTTGTGATGGACACTGAAGCTTTCTTT. The V gene is TRBV5-1, the J gene TRBJ1-1, with 10 bases that match TRBD1. The junction had 18 bases not matched to a gene; V was cut back by 4 bases and J by 3 bases. CDR3 length equals 19 residues. CDR1 is SGHRS and CDR2 is YFSETQ in the germline V gene.

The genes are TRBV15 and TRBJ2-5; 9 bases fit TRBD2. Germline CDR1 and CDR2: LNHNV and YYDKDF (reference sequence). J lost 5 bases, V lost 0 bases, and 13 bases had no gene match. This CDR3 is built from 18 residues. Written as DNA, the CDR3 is TGTGCCACCAGCAGAGATCCTGGGCGGGAGGGCGAACGGGAGACCCAGTACTTC. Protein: CATSRDPGREGERETQYF.

The CDR3: CASSLMGQTNTEAFF. The CDR3 DNA follows: TGTGCCAGCAGCTTAATGGGACAAACGAACACTGAAGCTTTCTTT. The J gene is TRBJ1-1, the V gene TRBV11-2; tentatively, D is TRBD1 (6 bases). V was clipped by 2 bases and J by 1 base, with 11 bases between them. Germline CDR1 reads SGHAT; CDR2 reads FQNNGV. The CDR3 extends over 15 amino acids. Drawing the rest from reference TRBV11-2 and TRBJ1-1, the complete variable domain is EAGVAQSPRYKIIEKRQSVAFWCNPISGHATLYWYQQILGQGPKLLIQFQNNGVVDDSQLPKDRFSAERLKGVDSTLKIQPAKLEDSAVYLCASSLMGQTNTEAFFGQGTRLTVV.

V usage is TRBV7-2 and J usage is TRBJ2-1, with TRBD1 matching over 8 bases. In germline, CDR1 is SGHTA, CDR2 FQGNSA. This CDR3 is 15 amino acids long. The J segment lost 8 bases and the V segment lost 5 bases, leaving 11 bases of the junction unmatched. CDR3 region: CASSPGRAGGYEQFF. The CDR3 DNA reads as TGTGCCAGCAGCCCAGGCAGGGCAGGGGGCTATGAGCAGTTCTTC.

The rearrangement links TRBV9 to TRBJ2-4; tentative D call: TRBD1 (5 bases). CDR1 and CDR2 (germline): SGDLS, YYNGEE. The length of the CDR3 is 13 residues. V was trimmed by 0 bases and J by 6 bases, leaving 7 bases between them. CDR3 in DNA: TGTGCCAGCAGCGTAGGACAGTTAAACATTCAGTACTTC. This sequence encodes CASSVGQLNIQYF. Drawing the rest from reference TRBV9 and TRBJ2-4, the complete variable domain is DSGVTQTPKHLITATGQRVTLRCSPRSGDLSVYWYQQSLDQGLQFLIQYYNGEERAKGNILERFSAQQFPDLHSELNLSSLELGDSALYFCASSVGQLNIQYFGAGTRLSVL.

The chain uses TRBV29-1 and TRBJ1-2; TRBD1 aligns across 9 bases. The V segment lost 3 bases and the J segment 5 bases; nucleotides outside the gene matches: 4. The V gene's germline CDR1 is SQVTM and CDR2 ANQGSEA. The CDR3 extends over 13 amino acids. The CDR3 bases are TGCAGCGTTGACATCGGACAGGGGTATGGCTACACCTTC. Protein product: CSVDIGQGYGYTF. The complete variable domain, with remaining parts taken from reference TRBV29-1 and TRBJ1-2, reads SAVISQKPSRDICQRGTSLTIQCQVDSQVTMMFWYRQQPGQSLTLIATANQGSEATYESGFVIDKFPISRPNLTFSTLTVSNMSPEDSSIYLCSVDIGQGYGYTFGSGTRLTVV.

The CDR3 coding sequence is TGTGCCAGCAGCTTACTGAGGTCGGCGGAAAAACTGTTTTTT. It is translated as CASSLLRSAEKLFF. V is TRBV11-2 and J is TRBJ1-4; D is ambiguous. The ends were cut back, 2 bases at V and 8 bases at J, with 12 bases in the middle. Germline CDR1 reads SGHAT; CDR2 reads FQNNGV. The CDR3 loop spans 14 amino acids.

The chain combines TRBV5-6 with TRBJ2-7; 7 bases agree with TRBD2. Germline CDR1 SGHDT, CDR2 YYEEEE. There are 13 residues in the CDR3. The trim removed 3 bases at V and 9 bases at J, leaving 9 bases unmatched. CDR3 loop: CASSSTSISTQYF. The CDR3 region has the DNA TGTGCCAGCAGCTCGACTAGCATATCGACGCAGTACTTC.

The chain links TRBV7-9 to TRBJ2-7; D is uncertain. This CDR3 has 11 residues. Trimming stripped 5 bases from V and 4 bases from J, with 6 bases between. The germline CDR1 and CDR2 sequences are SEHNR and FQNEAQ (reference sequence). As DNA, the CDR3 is TGTGCCAGCAGCGGTCAGTACGAGCAGTACTTC. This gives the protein CASSGQYEQYF.